Following are 25 T cell receptor beta chains from one sample sequenced in a study of T cell responses to AZD1222 COVID-19 vaccine (dated by TCRdb to about 2021). Library preparation used the immunoSEQ multiplex PCR assay. TCRdb obtained this table from immuneACCESS and retained in-frame rearrangements with V and J assigned. These tables miss some clones; where compared with another copy, unresolved V genes account for less than half of the shortfall, and the remainder is unexplained. The sample profile shows approximately 160,000 clones; about 87% of them were found once. Approximately 2.3% of the sample lies in the top ten. In light of the paper, this sample's time point label describes: baseline before first vaccination. This sample comprised peripheral blood, obtained on day 0 of AZD1222 vaccination. These receptors were taken from an adult in good health.

The chain couples TRBV7-2 to TRBJ2-2; 8 bases are a match to TRBD2. Unmatched junction bases numbered 12, after V lost 1 base and J lost 2 bases. Germline V lookup: CDR1 SGHTA, CDR2 FQGNSA. This CDR3 spans 19 amino acids. The chain's CDR3 is CASSLVFGTSGTNTGELFF. The CDR3, as DNA: TGTGCCAGCAGCTTAGTCTTTGGGACTAGTGGAACAAACACCGGGGAGCTGTTTTTT.

This clone was observed a handful of times. The V call is TRBV11-2, the J call TRBJ2-3; TRBD2 agrees at 15 bases. V gave up 4 bases and J gave up 4 bases; unmatched junction bases: 6. The CDR3 extends over 17 amino acids. Germline CDR1 is SGHAT and CDR2 is FQNNGV. The CDR3 reads CASSSGLAGGAADTQYF. The CDR3 bases are TGTGCCAGCAGCTCGGGACTAGCGGGAGGTGCGGCAGATACGCAGTATTTT.

V gene TRBV7-9 combines with J gene TRBJ1-1, with TRBD1 as a possible D gene (6 bases). Trimming removed 1 base at V and 13 bases at J, with 13 bases between. The CDR3 runs 12 residues. The germline V gene has CDR1 SEHNR and CDR2 FQNEAQ (reference sequence). CDR3 nucleotides: TGTGCCAGCAGCTTAGGGGGGCTTCAAGGTTTCTTT. Amino acids: CASSLGGLQGFF.

The chain couples TRBV20-1 to TRBJ2-1; D remains ambiguous. V lost 3 bases and J lost 4, with 10 bases in between. From germline, CDR1 is DFQATT and CDR2 SNEGSKA (reference sequence). The CDR3 is 13 residues long. In DNA, the CDR3 is TGCAGTGCTAGTGATCGCACTTACAATGAGCAGTTCTTC. This translates into CSASDRTYNEQFF.

Only one count was recorded for this clone. The chain is built from TRBV28 and TRBJ1-2; D possibly corresponds to TRBD1 (5 bases). This CDR3 spans 13 amino acids. Per germline, CDR1 MDHEN and CDR2 SYDVKM. Trimming pared 3 bases from V and 4 bases from J, leaving 9 bases between. The CDR3 DNA is TGTGCCAGCAGTTTTGGAGGGGTCTATGGCTACACCTTC. Translated, it gives CASSFGGVYGYTF.

The chain uses TRBV5-1 and TRBJ2-1; 7 bases are a match to TRBD2. Looked up from germline, CDR1 is SGHRS and CDR2 is YFSETQ. V trimming: 3 bases; J trimming: 4 bases; junction bases outside the gene matches: 16. The CDR3 consists of 18 residues. DNA for the CDR3: TGCGCCAGCAGCTCGCGTCGGATTGTGGCGGGGGATTACAATGAGCAGTTCTTC. This codes for CASSSRRIVAGDYNEQFF. The whole variable domain, remainder taken from reference TRBV5-1 and TRBJ2-1, is KAGVTQTPRYLIKTRGQQVTLSCSPISGHRSVSWYQQTPGQGLQFLFEYFSETQRNKGNFPGRFSGRQFSNSRSEMNVSTLELGDSALYLCASSSRRIVAGDYNEQFFGPGTRLTVL.

The V and J genes are TRBV28 and TRBJ2-3; D is possibly TRBD1 or TRBD2 (5 bases each). The CDR3 sequence is 14 residues long. Germline V gives CDR1 MDHEN, CDR2 SYDVKM. Trimming removed 5 bases at V and 2 bases at J, with 11 bases between. The CDR3 reads CASSTGTPTDTQYF. CDR3 nucleotides: TGTGCCAGCAGTACCGGGACCCCCACAGATACGCAGTATTTT.

The chain uses TRBV30 and TRBJ1-6; D call uncertain. The CDR3 is made up of 12 amino acids. Germline assignment: CDR1 GTSNPN and CDR2 SVGIG (reference sequence). Deletions cut 2 bases from V and 13 bases from J, with 12 bases between. The CDR3 here is CAWSLNESPLHF. The CDR3 DNA sequence: TGTGCCTGGAGTTTGAACGAATCCCCCCTCCACTTT.

The chain has TRBV24-1 and TRBJ2-3; D is unclear. The CDR3 contains 13 residues. V gave up 3 bases and J gave up 2 bases, with 5 bases separating them. Germline V gene sequence: CDR1 KGHDR, CDR2 SFDVKD. The CDR3, as DNA: TGTGCCACCAGTGATGACAACACAGATACGCAGTATTTT. Its translation is CATSDDNTDTQYF.

CDR3 amino acids: CASSFREREQYF. Here the CDR3 DNA reads TGTGCCAGCAGCTTCAGGGAGCGCGAGCAGTACTTC. The chain uses TRBV5-5 and TRBJ2-7; perhaps D is TRBD1 or TRBD2 (5 bases each). Germline V CDR1 and CDR2: SGHKS, YYEKEE (reference sequence). The length of the CDR3 is 12 residues. Deletions cut 2 bases from V and 6 bases from J, with 9 bases between.

J is TRBJ2-7 and V is TRBV6-5, with 7 nucleotides matching TRBD2. The germline V gene encodes CDR1 MNHEY and CDR2 SVGAGI. V dropped 4 bases and J dropped 13; count of bases not matched to a gene: 7. This CDR3 comprises 11 residues. The CDR3 here is CASSSGQRDYF. CDR3 bases: TGTGCCAGCAGTTCCGGGCAGCGGGACTACTTC.

This chain connects TRBV19 to TRBJ2-1, with D tentatively TRBD1 (5 bases). The germline gives CDR1 LNHDA, CDR2 SQIVND (reference sequence). The CDR3 has 14 residues. The V end was cut by 5 bases, the J end by 8 bases, with 16 bases between. CDR3 nucleotide sequence: TGTGCCAGTAGTGCTAGACCCGGCAGGGATGAGCAGTTCTTC. Its translation is CASSARPGRDEQFF. The variable domain in full, with the rest retrieved from reference TRBV19 and TRBJ2-1, is DGGITQSPKYLFRKEGQNVTLSCEQNLNHDAMYWYRQDPGQGLRLIYYSQIVNDFQKGDIAEGYSVSREKKESFPLTVTSAQKNPTAFYLCASSARPGRDEQFFGPGTRLTVL.

The V gene is TRBV24-1, the J gene TRBJ2-5; 9 bases map to TRBD1. V was pared by 6 bases and J by 1 base, with 5 bases of the junction left unmatched. The CDR3 loop spans 15 amino acids. Germline loops: CDR1 KGHDR, CDR2 SFDVKD. CDR3 in DNA: TGTGCCACCAGTCCCGGGACAGGGTTCCAAGAGACCCAGTACTTC. Its translation: CATSPGTGFQETQYF.

The chain recombines TRBV20-1 with TRBJ1-5; 7 nucleotides match TRBD1. This CDR3 contains 16 residues. Losses at the gene ends were 3 bases for V and 1 base for J; bases not matched to a gene: 9. In germline, CDR1 is DFQATT, CDR2 SNEGSKA (reference sequence). The CDR3 loop reads CSASFRGRSSNQPQHF. Written as DNA, the CDR3 is TGCAGTGCTAGTTTTAGGGGGCGGTCCAGCAATCAGCCCCAGCATTTT.

The chain combines TRBV30 with TRBJ2-7, with D perhaps TRBD1 (5 bases). Germline lookup yields CDR1 GTSNPN and CDR2 SVGIG (reference sequence). The length of the CDR3 is 14 residues. V was clipped by 2 bases and J by 4 bases, with 15 bases between them. CDR3 loop: CAWSPDTGSYEQYF. The CDR3, as DNA: TGTGCCTGGAGTCCGGACACGGGTTCGTACGAGCAGTACTTC.

This clone was seen only once. The chain links TRBV11-2 to TRBJ1-3; D remains unclear. V shed 5 bases and J shed 0 bases, with 20 bases lying between them. CDR1 is SGHAT, CDR2 FQNNGV, per germline. CDR3 length: 18 amino acids. CDR3 DNA sequence: TGTGCCAGCAGCCGGCGGGCGGGTCCAGGTTCCTCTGGAAACACCATATATTTT. It is translated as CASSRRAGPGSSGNTIYF.

The chain joins TRBV5-6 to TRBJ1-1, with 8 bases that match TRBD1. The length of the CDR3 is 14 residues. Germline V gene data show CDR1 as SGHDT and CDR2 as YYEEEE. With 5 bases clipped from V and 4 bases from J, the junction kept 7 bases outside the gene matches. The chain's CDR3 is CASRPGGGVTEAFF. In DNA form, the CDR3 reads TGTGCCAGCAGACCAGGGGGCGGAGTCACTGAAGCTTTCTTT.

V and J are TRBV19 and TRBJ1-2; D perhaps matches TRBD1 (5 bases). V lost 6 bases and J lost 6, with 17 bases in between. CDR1 and CDR2 from the germline V gene are LNHDA and SQIVND (reference sequence). CDR3 length: 14 amino acids. In DNA, the CDR3 is TGTGCCAGTAGCCTCCCTTCGACAGCCCATGGCTACACCTTC. Residues: CASSLPSTAHGYTF.

The chain uses TRBV18 and TRBJ2-7, with 10 bases fitting TRBD1. V gave up 5 bases and J gave up 5 bases; unmatched junction bases: 12. Germline CDR1 and CDR2: KGHSH and LQKENI. The CDR3 has 16 residues. The CDR3 loop is CASSASMGQGKNEQYF. For the CDR3, the DNA is TGTGCCAGCTCAGCCTCCATGGGACAGGGGAAAAACGAGCAGTACTTC.

The V call is TRBV19, the J call TRBJ1-2; TRBD1 might be the D (5 bases). With 7 bases removed from V and 2 bases from J, the gap between germline ends came to 14 bases. This CDR3 has 14 residues. The germline CDR1 and CDR2 sequences are LNHDA and SQIVND (reference sequence). The CDR3 region is CASTSGQGNYGYTF. The CDR3 DNA follows: TGTGCCAGTACATCAGGGCAAGGAAACTATGGCTACACCTTC.

The rearrangement joins TRBV9 to TRBJ1-2; 11 positions agree with TRBD1. The CDR3 spans 17 residues. After removal of 4 bases from V and 3 bases from J, the junction contained 11 bases not matched to a gene. Germline V gene data show CDR1 as SGDLS and CDR2 as YYNGEE. The chain's CDR3 is CASSTGQGARGDYGYTF. The CDR3, as DNA: TGTGCCAGCAGCACCGGACAGGGGGCGCGAGGGGACTATGGCTACACCTTC.

V and J are TRBV5-1 and TRBJ1-1; D not resolved. The CDR3 loop spans 13 amino acids. Germline CDR1 reads SGHRS; CDR2 reads YFSETQ. Trimming left V 1 base short and J 5 bases short, with 9 bases between. CDR3 in DNA: TGCGCCAGCAGCTTGAGGCAGCTTACTGAAGCTTTCTTT. It is translated as CASSLRQLTEAFF.

J is TRBJ2-1 and V is TRBV19; TRBD2 might be the D (6 bases). Trimming removed 5 bases at V and 0 bases at J, with 14 bases between. Germline loops: CDR1 LNHDA, CDR2 SQIVND (reference sequence). This CDR3 is built from 16 residues. This CDR3 is CASSLTTRSSYNEQFF. CDR3 nucleotide sequence: TGTGCCAGTAGTCTCACGACTAGGAGCTCCTACAATGAGCAGTTCTTC.

The chain couples TRBV5-1 to TRBJ1-5; 9 bases are a match to TRBD1. This CDR3 comprises 19 residues. The J segment lost 3 bases and the V segment lost 4 bases, leaving 17 bases of the junction unmatched. CDR1 and CDR2 from the germline V gene are SGHRS and YFSETQ. CDR3 coding DNA: TGCGCCAGCAGCCCTAATCGAGATACAGGGGGCGCGAACAATCAGCCCCAGCATTTT. Its translation: CASSPNRDTGGANNQPQHF.

This chain connects TRBV19 to TRBJ1-5; 9 bases are a match to TRBD1. The junction had 10 bases not matched to a gene; V was cut back by 6 bases and J by 7 bases. Germline-derived CDR1 and CDR2 are LNHDA and SQIVND (reference sequence). The CDR3 has 15 residues. For the CDR3, the DNA is TGTGCCAGTAGGTCACAGGGGGCGTTTGGCCAGCCCCAGCATTTT. Translated: CASRSQGAFGQPQHF.